A single sample gave rise to the 3 T cell receptor beta chains below, sequenced in a study of blood T cell repertoires in COVID-19. Only in-frame clones appear in the TCRdb table, and some are missing; sequencing was by immunoSEQ multiplex PCR. The sample has around 400,000 clones, around 87% seen once. Material: peripheral blood. These receptors all come from a woman aged 55-75 years with COVID-19, enrolled during active disease.

The rearrangement uses TRBV7-3 and TRBJ1-2; the match to TRBD1 covers 7 bases. Germline CDR1 is SGHTA and CDR2 is FQGTGA. This CDR3 comprises 17 residues. Trimming removed 5 bases from V and 3 bases from J; junction bases left unmatched: 15. CDR3 in amino acids: CASSPRGDRGQHYGYTF. The CDR3 DNA sequence: TGTGCCAGCAGCCCTAGGGGGGACCGGGGACAGCACTATGGCTACACCTTC.

This clone was counted between two and nine times. The V gene is TRBV19, the J gene TRBJ1-1; D perhaps matches TRBD1 (6 bases). The V end was cut by 3 bases, the J end by 1 base, with 15 bases between. Germline V gene data show CDR1 as LNHDA and CDR2 as SQIVND (reference sequence). This CDR3 spans 16 amino acids. CDR3 amino acids: CASSMGRGFENTEAFF. The CDR3 DNA reads TGTGCCAGTAGTATGGGGAGGGGGTTTGAGAACACTGAAGCTTTCTTT.

The CDR3 region has the DNA TGTGCCAGCAGTTTTGCCCAGAACTACGAGCAGTACTTC. Translation: CASSFAQNYEQYF. The chain uses TRBV12-3 or TRBV12-4 and TRBJ2-7; D unclear. CDR3 length: 13 amino acids. V was pared by 3 bases and J by 3 bases, with 9 bases between.